This TCR beta chain was profiled in a study of T-cell memory formation after mild COVID-19. General study results and limits: The authors did not confirm SARS-CoV-2 specificity of second-wave clones peaking day 37. There were some responding clones in pre-infection memory, which suggested that cross-reactive memory had joined. Clones that shrank (day 15 to 85) were balanced CD4/CD8, whereas later expanders leaned CD4+.

UMIs and sample barcodes were carried by the TCR alpha and TCR beta cDNA libraries that 5'RACE produced using constant-segment primers. A single record per CDR3 protein comes from TCRdb applying MiXCR to the 5' RACE reads. The table shows 240,000 or so distinct CDR3 sequences, with roughly 9.4% occurring only once. Per the germline V gene, CDR1 is MNHEY and CDR2 is SMNVEV (reference sequence). The CDR3 loop spans 14 amino acids. The germline V and J ends were trimmed by 3 bases and 1 base, with 10 bases remaining between them. As for this clonotype: Its antigen is not identified.

Sequencing was done on a sample of PBMCs or a T cell subset sorted from them (not recorded which). The sequence came from a young man who had mild COVID-19 (a few samples of this study predate the infection). Cell type and time point are not known. V usage is TRBV27 and J usage is TRBJ2-7; the D gene is possibly TRBD1 (6 bases). The CDR3 here is CASSFTGPSYEQYF. Written as DNA, the CDR3 is TGTGCCAGCAGTTTTACAGGGCCGTCCTACGAGCAGTACTTC.